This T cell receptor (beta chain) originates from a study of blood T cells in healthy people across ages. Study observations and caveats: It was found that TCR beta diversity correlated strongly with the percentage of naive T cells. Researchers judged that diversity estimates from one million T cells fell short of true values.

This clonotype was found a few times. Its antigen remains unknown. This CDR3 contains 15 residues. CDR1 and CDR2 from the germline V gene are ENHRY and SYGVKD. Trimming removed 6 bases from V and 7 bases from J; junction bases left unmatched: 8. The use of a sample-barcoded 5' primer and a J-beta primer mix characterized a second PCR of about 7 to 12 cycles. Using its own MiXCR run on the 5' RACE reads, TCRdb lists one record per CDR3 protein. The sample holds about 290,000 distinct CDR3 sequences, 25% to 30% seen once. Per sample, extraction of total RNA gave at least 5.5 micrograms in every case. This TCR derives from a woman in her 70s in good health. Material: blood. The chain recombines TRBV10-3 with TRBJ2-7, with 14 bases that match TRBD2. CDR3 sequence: CAISRLAGGPREQYF. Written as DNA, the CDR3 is TGTGCCATCAGCAGACTAGCGGGAGGGCCGAGGGAGCAGTACTTC.